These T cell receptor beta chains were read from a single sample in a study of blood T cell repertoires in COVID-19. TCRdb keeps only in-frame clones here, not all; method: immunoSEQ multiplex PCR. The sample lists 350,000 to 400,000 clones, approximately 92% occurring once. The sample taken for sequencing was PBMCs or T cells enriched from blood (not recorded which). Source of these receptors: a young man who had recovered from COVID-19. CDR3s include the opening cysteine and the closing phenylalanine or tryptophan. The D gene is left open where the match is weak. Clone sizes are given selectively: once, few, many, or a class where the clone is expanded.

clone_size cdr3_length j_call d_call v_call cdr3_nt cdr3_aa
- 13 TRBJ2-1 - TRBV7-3 TGTGCCAGCAGCTTCGGGATAGGGAGTGAGCAGTTCTTC CASSFGIGSEQFF
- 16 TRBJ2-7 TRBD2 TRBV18 TGTGCCAGCTCACCATCTTCACTAGCGCAAGGCTACGAGCAGTACTTC CASSPSSLAQGYEQYF
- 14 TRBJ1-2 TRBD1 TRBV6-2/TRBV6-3 TGTGCCAGCAGTGAGTCAGGGGGCAGCTATGGCTACACCTTC CASSESGGSYGYTF
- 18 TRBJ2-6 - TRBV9 TGTGCCAGCAGCATCCTCCCCCTTCCCCTCTCTGGGGCCAACGTCCTGACTTTC CASSILPLPLSGANVLTF
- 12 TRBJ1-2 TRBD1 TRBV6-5 TGTGCCAGCACTACAGGGGGCAATGGCTACACCTTC CASTTGGNGYTF
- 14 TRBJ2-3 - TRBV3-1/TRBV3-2 TGTGCCAGCAGCCAGAGCGGCAGCACAGATACGCAGTATTTT CASSQSGSTDTQYF
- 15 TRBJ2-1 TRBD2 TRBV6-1 TGTGCCAGCAGTGAAGCTAGCGGGGGGGCCAATGAGCAGTTCTTC CASSEASGGANEQFF
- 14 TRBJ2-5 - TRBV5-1 TGCGCCAGCAGCTCGGGTGGGGGGATAGAGACCCAGTACTTC CASSSGGGIETQYF
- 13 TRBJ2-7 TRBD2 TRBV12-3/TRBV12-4 TGTGCCAGCGGTAGCGGGCCGTCCTACGAGCAGTACTTC CASGSGPSYEQYF
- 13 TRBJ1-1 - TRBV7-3 TGTGCCAGCAGCCAGACAGTGAACACTGAAGCTTTCTTT CASSQTVNTEAFF
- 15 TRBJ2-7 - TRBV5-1 TGCGCCAGCAGCTTGGACACCCGCGGAGTATCCGAGCAGTACTTC CASSLDTRGVSEQYF
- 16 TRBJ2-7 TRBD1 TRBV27 TGTGCCAGCAGTCCCGGACAGGGGGCGTCTTCCTACGAGCAGTACTTC CASSPGQGASSYEQYF
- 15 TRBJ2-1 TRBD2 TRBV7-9 TGTGCCAGCAGCTTAGGACTAGCGGGGACCAATGAGCAGTTCTTC CASSLGLAGTNEQFF
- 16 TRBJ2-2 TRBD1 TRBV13 TGTGCCAGCAGTTTTTGGACAGGGCTGAACACCGGGGAGCTGTTTTTT CASSFWTGLNTGELFF
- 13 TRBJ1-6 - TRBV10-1 TGCGCCAGCAGTGACCTACGGAATTCACCCCTCCACTTT CASSDLRNSPLHF
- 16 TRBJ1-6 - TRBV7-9 TGTGCCAGCAGCCCCGACATGGGTCCCTATAATTCACCCCTCCACTTT CASSPDMGPYNSPLHF
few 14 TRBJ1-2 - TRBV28 TGTGCCAGCGGATGGAGGGAAGCTAACTATGGCTACACCTTC CASGWREANYGYTF
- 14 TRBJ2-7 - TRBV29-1 TGCAGCGGTACATACTCCAATCACGGGTACGAGCAGTACTTC CSGTYSNHGYEQYF
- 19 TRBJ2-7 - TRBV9 TGTGCCAGCAGCGTAGGAGTATCAGGGAATGTCGCTAGCTCCTACGAGCAGTACTTC CASSVGVSGNVASSYEQYF
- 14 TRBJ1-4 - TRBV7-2 TGTGCCAGCAGCTCACAAGGAACAGCTGAAAAACTGTTTTTT CASSSQGTAEKLFF
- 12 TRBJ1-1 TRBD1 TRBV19 TGTGCCAGTAGCCAGGACAGGGTTGAAGCTTTCTTT CASSQDRVEAFF
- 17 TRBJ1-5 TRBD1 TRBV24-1 TGTGCCACCAGTGATACCGGGACAGGGAGTAGCAATCAGCCCCAGCATTTT CATSDTGTGSSNQPQHF
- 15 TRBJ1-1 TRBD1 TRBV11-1 TGTGCCAGCAGCCTCGGACAGGTGAAGAACACTGAAGCTTTCTTT CASSLGQVKNTEAFF
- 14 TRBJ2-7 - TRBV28 TGTGCCAGCAGCGGGCGGGTTGGCTCCTACGAGCAGTACTTC CASSGRVGSYEQYF
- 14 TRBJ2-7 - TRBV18 TGTGCCAGCTCACCGCTGGACAAGATCTACGAGCAGTACTTC CASSPLDKIYEQYF
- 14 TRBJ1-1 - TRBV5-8 TGTGCCAGCAGGCCTGACAGGTCTAACACTGAAGCTTTCTTT CASRPDRSNTEAFF